The 31 T cell receptor beta chains below come from one sample, sequenced in a study of T cell changes during pregnancy in multiple sclerosis. Produced via immunoSEQ multiplex PCR; TCRdb's table is partial and in-frame only. The sample includes under 95,000 clones, approximately 92% seen only once; the top ten take roughly 1.9%. The sequencing here drew on peripheral blood, taken in the second trimester of pregnancy. These receptors all come from a female donor with multiple sclerosis, enrolled in a pregnancy study.

This clone has just a few counts. This chain joins TRBV19 and TRBJ1-2, with D hard to call. From germline, CDR1 is LNHDA and CDR2 SQIVND (reference sequence). The CDR3 has 13 amino acids. Trimming stripped 1 base from V and 8 bases from J, with 11 bases between. The CDR3 reads CASSIAEGGGYTF. Here the CDR3 DNA reads TGTGCCAGTAGTATAGCAGAAGGAGGGGGCTACACCTTC.

This sequence joins TRBV2 and TRBJ1-5; TRBD1 matches 9 bases. The CDR3 consists of 17 residues. The V and J ends lost 6 bases and 1 base, in that order; junction bases with no gene match: 10. Germline loops: CDR1 SNHLY, CDR2 FYNNEI. Here the CDR3 DNA reads TGTGCCAGCAGAGAACAAGCCGGGACAGGGAGCAATCAGCCCCAGCATTTT. Protein: CASREQAGTGSNQPQHF.

The chain has TRBV19 and TRBJ2-5; D perhaps matches TRBD1 (6 bases). The ends were cut back, 3 bases at V and 1 base at J, with 15 bases in the middle. The CDR3 length is 16 residues. The germline V gene has CDR1 LNHDA and CDR2 SQIVND (reference sequence). The CDR3 sequence: CASSISLGQFQETQYF. The DNA for the CDR3 is TGTGCCAGTAGTATTTCACTCGGACAGTTCCAAGAGACCCAGTACTTC.

CDR3 DNA sequence: TGTGCCAGTGAGCGGGACGGAACAGATACGCAGTATTTT. It specifies CASERDGTDTQYF. This chain joins TRBV6-6 and TRBJ2-3; 7 nucleotides agree with TRBD2. The V gene's germline CDR1 is MNHNY and CDR2 SVGAGI (reference sequence). The CDR3 has 13 amino acids. The V gene end was trimmed by 9 bases and the J gene end by 3 bases; junction bases not matched to a gene: 6.

This clone was counted a few times. V is TRBV10-1 and J is TRBJ2-7; TRBD1 is a possible D gene (5 bases). The V gene lost 2 bases and the J gene lost 0 bases, with 8 bases spanning the gap. Germline V lookup: CDR1 WNHNN, CDR2 SYGVQD (reference sequence). The CDR3 consists of 14 residues. Here the CDR3 reads CASSEHGASYEQYF. The DNA of the CDR3 is TGCGCCAGCAGTGAGCATGGGGCCTCCTACGAGCAGTACTTC.

The chain couples TRBV6-5 to TRBJ2-1, with 10 bases identical to TRBD2. The CDR3 consists of 15 residues. Unmatched junction bases numbered 3, after V lost 5 bases and J lost 2 bases. Looked up from germline, CDR1 is MNHEY and CDR2 is SVGAGI. In DNA, the CDR3 is TGTGCCAGCAGTCCGAGCGGGGGGGCCTACAATGAGCAGTTCTTC. It yields the protein CASSPSGGAYNEQFF.

The V and J genes are TRBV5-4 and TRBJ1-2; TRBD1 matches at 9 bases. The V gene end was trimmed by 2 bases and the J gene end by 4 bases; junction bases not matched to a gene: 6. Germline lookup yields CDR1 SGHNT and CDR2 YYREEE (reference sequence). The CDR3 has 15 amino acids. The DNA for the CDR3 is TGTGCCAGCAGCTTTGGAACAGGGGGCGCCTATGGCTACACCTTC. Translation: CASSFGTGGAYGYTF.

The V gene is TRBV7-8, the J gene TRBJ2-3; a possible D gene is TRBD2 (6 bases). The CDR3 is made up of 16 amino acids. V lost 5 bases and J lost 6, with 21 bases in between. From germline, CDR1 is SGHVS and CDR2 FQNEAQ. The CDR3, as DNA: TGTGCCAGCAGCCCGCAAGGGATGAGCGGGCCCGATACGCAGTATTTT. Translating it yields CASSPQGMSGPDTQYF.

The gene calls are TRBV2 and TRBJ2-7; a weak D match, TRBD2 (6 bases). This CDR3 comprises 11 residues. Germline V gene lookup returns CDR1 SNHLY and CDR2 FYNNEI. Deletions cut 6 bases from V and 6 bases from J, with 9 bases between. This CDR3 is CASRGTREQYF. The CDR3, as DNA: TGTGCCAGCAGGGGGACTCGCGAGCAGTACTTC.

V and J are TRBV14 and TRBJ1-2, with D possibly TRBD1 on 5 matching bases. With 0 bases removed from V and 8 bases from J, the gap between germline ends came to 13 bases. From germline, CDR1 is SGHDN and CDR2 FVKESK. CDR3 length equals 14 residues. CDR3 in DNA: TGTGCCAGCAGCCAAGAGGGGGGGTATCACGGCTACACCTTC. Its translation is CASSQEGGYHGYTF.

The CDR3 protein is CASSLVFGLAGGSTDTQYF. In nucleotides, the CDR3 is TGTGCCAGCAGCTTAGTGTTCGGCCTAGCGGGAGGGAGCACAGATACGCAGTATTTT. The gene calls are TRBV7-8 and TRBJ2-3, with 12 nucleotides matching TRBD2. CDR1 and CDR2 from the germline V gene are SGHVS and FQNEAQ. This CDR3 is 19 amino acids long. V shed 1 base and J 0 bases; nucleotides not matched to a gene: 8.

The V gene is TRBV5-5, the J gene TRBJ1-1; no clear D. V lost 2 bases to trimming and J lost 8 bases, with 13 bases between them. The CDR3 contains 13 residues. Germline CDR1 SGHKS, CDR2 YYEKEE (reference sequence). The CDR3, as DNA: TGTGCCAGCAGCTTTCGAGAAGAGTGGGAAGCTTTCTTT. Translated, it gives CASSFREEWEAFF.

There are a few counts of this clone. V gene TRBV4-2 combines with J gene TRBJ2-5, with a possible D match to TRBD2 (6 bases). This CDR3 region has 12 residues. Per germline, CDR1 LGHNA and CDR2 YNFKEQ. V lost 0 bases to trimming and J lost 13 bases, with 12 bases between them. The CDR3 DNA follows: TGTGCCAGCAGCCAAGATCAGACTAGAAGGTACTTC. Protein product: CASSQDQTRRYF.

The CDR3 nucleotides read TGTGCCAGCAGCGAAGGGACAGGGGCAAGAGAGACCCAGTACTTC. This encodes CASSEGTGARETQYF. The rearrangement joins TRBV7-3 to TRBJ2-5; the match to TRBD1 covers 10 bases. The V gene's germline CDR1 is SGHTA and CDR2 FQGTGA. This CDR3 spans 15 amino acids. Trimming removed 5 bases from V and 4 bases from J; junction bases left unmatched: 7.

The V and J genes are TRBV6-5 and TRBJ1-3; D is ambiguous. CDR3 length equals 14 residues. Trimming took off 2 bases at V and 1 base at J, with 6 bases between the two ends. Germline V gene sequence: CDR1 MNHEY, CDR2 SVGAGI. CDR3 in DNA: TGTGCCAGCAGTTACGGGAGATCTGGAAACACCATATATTTT. Translated: CASSYGRSGNTIYF.

The chain links TRBV27 to TRBJ2-2; D possibly corresponds to TRBD1 (6 bases). Germline V gene data show CDR1 as MNHEY and CDR2 as SMNVEV (reference sequence). Trimming left V 8 bases short and J 3 bases short, with 10 bases between. This CDR3 has 13 amino acids. CDR3 protein: CASQQGYTGELFF. CDR3 nucleotides: TGTGCCAGCCAACAGGGCTACACCGGGGAGCTGTTTTTT.

CDR3 in amino acids: CASSLIGVGGTEAFF. In nucleotides, the CDR3 is TGTGCCAGCAGCTTAATTGGGGTCGGGGGCACTGAAGCTTTCTTT. The chain is built from TRBV7-2 and TRBJ1-1; TRBD1 is a possible D gene (5 bases). This CDR3 spans 15 amino acids. The ends were cut back, 2 bases at V and 4 bases at J, with 14 bases in the middle. Germline assignment: CDR1 SGHTA and CDR2 FQGNSA.

V usage is TRBV7-3 and J usage is TRBJ1-1; a possible D gene is TRBD1 (5 bases). V dropped 5 bases and J dropped 1 base, with 17 bases sitting between them. Germline V gene data show CDR1 as SGHTA and CDR2 as FQGTGA. This CDR3 region has 16 residues. The CDR3 DNA reads TGTGCCAGCAGCGGTGCCAGGCGGGGGAGGAACACTGAAGCTTTCTTT. Amino acid sequence: CASSGARRGRNTEAFF.

The rearrangement links TRBV5-6 to TRBJ2-1; 8 nucleotides agree with TRBD1. CDR1 SGHDT and CDR2 YYEEEE come from the germline V gene. The CDR3 sequence is 14 residues long. The V and J ends lost 2 bases and 6 bases, in that order; junction bases with no gene match: 4. CDR3 sequence: CASSFPRGLNEQFF. As DNA, the CDR3 is TGTGCCAGCAGCTTTCCCAGGGGGCTCAATGAGCAGTTCTTC.

The genes are TRBV11-3 and TRBJ2-3, with 8 bases lining up with TRBD2. The CDR3 length is 16 residues. V was clipped by 0 bases and J by 2 bases; unmatched bases: 4. Germline V gene sequence: CDR1 SGHNT, CDR2 YENEEA. The CDR3 coding sequence is TGTGCCAGCAGCTTAGAGGGCGGGGGGACCACAGATACGCAGTATTTT. It is translated as CASSLEGGGTTDTQYF.

Note on this clone: Mismatch with germline at one junction end may stem from a read error. This rearrangement joins TRBV7-7 to TRBJ2-7; TRBD2 matches at 14 bases. In germline, CDR1 is SSHAT, CDR2 FNYEAQ (reference sequence). The CDR3 is made up of 15 amino acids. The CDR3 spells CASSLRGLAGEEQYF. In DNA, the CDR3 is TGTGCTAGCAGCTTAAGGGGACTAGCGGGAGAAGAGCAGTACTTC.

The rearrangement joins TRBV6-1 to TRBJ1-2; tentative D call: TRBD1 (5 bases). Germline CDR1 MNHNS, CDR2 SASEGT. The CDR3 is made up of 13 amino acids. V lost 2 bases, J lost 7 bases, and 11 bases lay in between. CDR3 nucleotide sequence: TGTGCCAGCAGTGAAAAAAGGGGTATTGGCTACACCTTC. It translates to CASSEKRGIGYTF.

The gene calls are TRBV5-1 and TRBJ2-5, with TRBD1 matching over 10 bases. CDR3 length: 15 residues. CDR1 SGHRS and CDR2 YFSETQ come from the germline V gene. Unmatched junction bases numbered 8, after V lost 4 bases and J lost 5 bases. CDR3 sequence reads: CASSLTGGWGETQYF. In nucleotides, the CDR3 is TGCGCCAGCAGCCTGACAGGGGGCTGGGGGGAGACCCAGTACTTC.

V gene TRBV18 combines with J gene TRBJ2-1; D ambiguous. Germline V gene sequence: CDR1 KGHSH, CDR2 LQKENI. CDR3 length: 15 residues. V was shortened by 0 bases and J by 6 bases, with 12 bases between the two germline ends. CDR3 amino acids: CASSPPSHRSNEQFF. The DNA of the CDR3 is TGTGCCAGCTCACCACCGTCTCATAGGAGCAATGAGCAGTTCTTC.

The rearrangement joins TRBV6-5 to TRBJ2-1; D unresolved. Germline assignment: CDR1 MNHEY and CDR2 SVGAGI. This CDR3 contains 15 residues. Trimming took off 3 bases at V and 0 bases at J, with 9 bases between the two ends. The CDR3 sequence: CASSYLSSSYNEQFF. The CDR3 region has the DNA TGTGCCAGCAGTTATCTTTCGAGCTCCTACAATGAGCAGTTCTTC.

This clone was detected once. V usage is TRBV6-5 and J usage is TRBJ2-1; D perhaps matches TRBD2 (5 bases). V lost 2 bases and J 0 bases, leaving 11 bases between the germline ends. Germline V gives CDR1 MNHEY, CDR2 SVGAGI. The CDR3 sequence is 16 residues long. CDR3 amino acids: CASSYATGSSYNEQFF. CDR3 nucleotide sequence: TGTGCCAGCAGTTACGCAACGGGGAGCTCCTACAATGAGCAGTTCTTC.

The chain links TRBV10-3 to TRBJ1-5; a weak D match, TRBD1 (6 bases). V was clipped by 8 bases and J by 5 bases, with 16 bases between them. This CDR3 comprises 14 residues. The germline V gene encodes CDR1 ENHRY and CDR2 SYGVKD. The CDR3 DNA is TGTGCCATCCGGGGGGGGGCTGGCGATCAGCCCCAGCATTTT. The encoded protein is CAIRGGAGDQPQHF.

V is TRBV27 and J is TRBJ2-7; D is perhaps TRBD2 (5 bases). V was pared by 5 bases and J by 7 bases, with 21 bases between. The germline CDR1 and CDR2 sequences are MNHEY and SMNVEV (reference sequence). The CDR3 extends over 15 amino acids. The CDR3 DNA reads TGTGCCAGCAGTCCCCTCGGGGTAAAGGCTAGGGAGCAGTACTTC. Protein: CASSPLGVKAREQYF.

The V and J genes are TRBV6-5 and TRBJ2-5; 8 bases align to TRBD2. Germline V gives CDR1 MNHEY, CDR2 SVGAGI. Unmatched junction bases numbered 9, after V lost 4 bases and J lost 5 bases. This CDR3 is 15 amino acids long. DNA of the CDR3: TGTGCCAGCAGTTCCGGGGGGGCGGTTCGGGAGACCCAGTACTTC. Protein: CASSSGGAVRETQYF.

The chain joins TRBV7-8 to TRBJ2-7; 12 bases map to TRBD2. V lost 1 base and J lost 7; bases outside the gene matches: 11. Germline CDR1 reads SGHVS; CDR2 reads FQNEAQ. This CDR3 has 17 amino acids. The CDR3 is CASSLELAGGPREEQYF. CDR3 DNA: TGTGCCAGCAGCTTAGAACTAGCGGGAGGTCCGAGGGAGGAGCAGTACTTC. The whole variable domain, filled in from reference TRBV7-8 and TRBJ2-7, reads GAGVSQSPRYKVAKRGQDVALRCDPISGHVSLFWYQQALGQGPEFLTYFQNEAQLDKSGLPSDRFFAERPEGSVSTLKIQRTQQEDSAVYLCASSLELAGGPREEQYFGPGTRLTVT.

Notes on this clone: The sample holds other DNA sequences that translate to the same CDR3. The chain combines TRBV30 with TRBJ1-1; TRBD1 might be the D (5 bases). This CDR3 spans 13 amino acids. Germline V CDR1 and CDR2: GTSNPN, SVGIG (reference sequence). V dropped 0 bases and J dropped 2 bases, with 7 bases sitting between them. CDR3 nucleotides: TGTGCCTGGAGTGTTCAGGGAAACACTGAAGCTTTCTTT. Residues: CAWSVQGNTEAFF.